This T cell receptor beta chain was captured by sequencing in a study of blood T cell repertoires in COVID-19. The wider study: The analysed material was cDNA or gDNA that came from T cells, B-cell-depleted T cells, or PBMCs.

Repertoires were generated with immunoSEQ multiplex PCR, while TCRdb's copy carries only in-frame clones and drops some. The repertoire holds about 280,000 clones, with over 75% as singletons. J lost 6 bases, V lost 3 bases, and 10 bases had no gene match. Germline lookup yields CDR1 MDHEN and CDR2 SYDVKM. There are 15 residues in the CDR3. The rearrangement links TRBV28 to TRBJ1-2; 7 nucleotides match TRBD1. This sequence originates from a human donor in a cohort sampled during active COVID-19. Sequenced material: peripheral blood. CDR3 coding DNA: TGTGCCAGCAGTTTCCCACCACCAGGGGGAGATGGCTACACCTTC. Translating it yields CASSFPPPGGDGYTF.